This entry describes one T cell receptor beta chain. As originally analysed: Amplifying reference gene primers gave estimates of nucleated cell counts. Sequencing used immunoSEQ multiplex PCR; TCRdb keeps in-frame clones, though not all of them. V and J calls and clone size are those listed in that table; D and trimming were worked out from the DNA. The sample has a few hundred thousand clones, about 87% seen once. This entry is derived from a study of blood T cell repertoires in COVID-19. Across the whole study: Spain, Italy and the United States supplied samples that represented acute and convalescent COVID-19. T cells, B-cell-depleted T cells, or PBMCs supplied cDNA or gDNA.

Seattle patients were enrolled while actively infected and followed longitudinally. The CDR3 totals 13 residues. The germline V gene encodes CDR1 LNHDA and CDR2 SQIVND (reference sequence). V lost 5 bases to trimming and J lost 1 base, with 9 bases between them. This sequence was found in a man between 18 and 29 years old with COVID-19, enrolled during active disease. This rearrangement joins TRBV19 to TRBJ2-7; perhaps TRBD2 as D (6 bases). The sample comprised peripheral blood. The CDR3 spells CASSERASYEQYF. CDR3 nucleotide sequence: TGTGCCAGTAGTGAGCGGGCTTCCTACGAGCAGTACTTC.